The 20 T cell receptor beta chains listed next were all sequenced from one sample in a study of T cell repertoires in cytomegalovirus infection. TCRdb redid the calling of the reads with MiXCR, one entry per CDR3 protein. The sample consists of roughly 500,000 distinct CDR3 sequences, 11% of them appearing once. Sequenced material: PBMCs. All receptors derive from a human donor in good health (CMV status not recorded). Some clones in this sample may be carry-over from other donors' samples.

This clonotype was recorded many times. The V call is TRBV2, the J call TRBJ2-5; 9 bases agree with TRBD2. The germline gives CDR1 SNHLY, CDR2 FYNNEI. This CDR3 spans 15 amino acids. V was clipped by 4 bases and J by 4 bases; unmatched bases: 7. The CDR3 reads CASSGVSGGRETQYF. CDR3 nucleotide sequence: TGTGCCAGCAGTGGGGTCAGCGGGGGGCGAGAGACCCAGTACTTC.

This clonotype has ten or more counts. The V call is TRBV7-8, the J call TRBJ1-1; D gene uncertain. Germline V gene lookup returns CDR1 SGHVS and CDR2 FQNEAQ. The CDR3 totals 14 residues. V shed 4 bases and J shed 0 bases, with 9 bases lying between them. Here the CDR3 DNA reads TGTGCCAGCAGCTCCACAGATATGAACACTGAAGCTTTCTTT. This sequence encodes CASSSTDMNTEAFF.

Many counts were recorded for this clonotype. This sequence joins TRBV7-9 and TRBJ2-1; D might be TRBD2 (5 bases). Trimming left V 7 bases short and J 5 bases short, with 6 bases between. Germline values: CDR1 SEHNR, CDR2 FQNEAQ (reference sequence). This CDR3 is 11 amino acids long. In DNA form, the CDR3 reads TGTGCCAGCATGGAGGACAATGAGCAGTTCTTC. As protein: CASMEDNEQFF.

This clonotype was observed at least ten times. The V gene is TRBV7-6, the J gene TRBJ2-3; 11 bases are shared with TRBD2. The V gene's germline CDR1 is SGHVS and CDR2 FNYEAQ. Trimming at V came to 7 bases and at J to 3 bases, leaving 9 bases not matched to a gene. This CDR3 contains 16 residues. This CDR3 reads CASTVSGGALTDTQYF. The CDR3 bases are TGTGCCAGCACCGTTAGCGGGGGGGCCTTAACAGATACGCAGTATTTT.

This clonotype was observed at least ten times. V gene TRBV28 combines with J gene TRBJ2-2, with TRBD2 identical over 8 bases. Germline V gene sequence: CDR1 MDHEN, CDR2 SYDVKM. Trimming removed 1 base from V and 0 bases from J; junction bases left unmatched: 1. CDR3 length equals 16 residues. The CDR3: CASSLFSGTNTGELFF. As DNA, the CDR3 is TGTGCCAGCAGTTTATTTAGCGGGACGAACACCGGGGAGCTGTTTTTT.

The chain is built from TRBV28 and TRBJ2-3; 12 positions match TRBD2. CDR1 is MDHEN and CDR2 is SYDVKM in the germline V gene. This CDR3 is built from 17 residues. After removal of 5 bases from V and 4 bases from J, the junction contained 10 bases not matched to a gene. The DNA for the CDR3 is TGTGCCAGCAGTGCACGGACTAGCGGGAACTACGCAGATACGCAGTATTTT. Translated: CASSARTSGNYADTQYF. The full variable domain, in which reference TRBV28 and TRBJ2-3 provide the parts outside the CDR3, is DVKVTQSSRYLVKRTGEKVFLECVQDMDHENMFWYRQDPGLGLRLIYFSYDVKMKEKGDIPEGYSVSREKKERFSLILESASTNQTSMYLCASSARTSGNYADTQYFGPGTRLTVL.

This clonotype was seen ten or more times. The V and J genes are TRBV7-9 and TRBJ1-2; the D gene is possibly TRBD1 (6 bases). This CDR3 contains 13 residues. The V end was cut by 2 bases, the J end by 6 bases, with 10 bases between. The V gene's germline CDR1 is SEHNR and CDR2 FQNEAQ (reference sequence). CDR3 region: CASSLPGGDGYTF. The CDR3 DNA is TGTGCCAGCAGCTTACCGGGGGGCGATGGCTACACCTTC.

The chain carries TRBV19 and TRBJ1-5; TRBD1 might be the D (5 bases). The CDR3 has 17 amino acids. Germline V gene lookup returns CDR1 LNHDA and CDR2 SQIVND (reference sequence). Trimming removed 4 bases from V and 6 bases from J, with 22 bases in between. CDR3 loop: CASSTSSGTIIGQPQHF. The CDR3 DNA sequence: TGTGCCAGTAGTACCTCATCCGGGACGATAATAGGTCAGCCCCAGCATTTT.

V gene TRBV18 combines with J gene TRBJ2-7, with D unresolved. CDR1 is KGHSH, CDR2 LQKENI, per germline. Trimming left V 6 bases short and J 2 bases short, with 17 bases between. The CDR3 contains 15 residues. CDR3 residues: CASSEAGPRAYEQYF. DNA of the CDR3: TGTGCCAGCTCCGAAGCTGGACCCCGAGCCTACGAGCAGTACTTC.

CDR3 residues: CSARSKDGRNSPLHF. CDR3 nucleotides: TGCAGTGCTCGCTCCAAAGACGGAAGGAATTCACCCCTCCACTTT. The chain links TRBV20-1 to TRBJ1-6; the D is unclear. V lost 5 bases, J lost 7 bases, and 18 bases lay in between. This CDR3 region has 15 residues. Germline CDR1 reads DFQATT; CDR2 reads SNEGSKA (reference sequence).

This clonotype has ten or more counts. V usage is TRBV6-5 and J usage is TRBJ2-7; no firm D call. The CDR3 totals 14 residues. In germline, CDR1 is MNHEY, CDR2 SVGAGI. Between the trimmed V and J ends, which lost 6 bases and 5 bases, there was a span of 17 bases. CDR3 DNA: TGTGCCAGCAGCCAACTCGGGCAGTTCGACGAGCAGTACTTC. It translates to CASSQLGQFDEQYF.

This clonotype was observed many times. The gene calls are TRBV11-2 and TRBJ1-2, with no clear D. CDR1 and CDR2 from the germline V gene are SGHAT and FQNNGV. The V gene lost 5 bases and the J gene lost 9 bases, with 25 bases spanning the gap. This CDR3 region has 16 residues. This CDR3 reads CASSPTNSDASIRYTF. CDR3 bases: TGTGCCAGCAGCCCTACCAACAGCGATGCCTCTATCCGCTACACCTTC. The complete variable domain, with remaining parts taken from reference TRBV11-2 and TRBJ1-2, reads EAGVAQSPRYKIIEKRQSVAFWCNPISGHATLYWYQQILGQGPKLLIQFQNNGVVDDSQLPKDRFSAERLKGVDSTLKIQPAKLEDSAVYLCASSPTNSDASIRYTFGSGTRLTVV.

This clonotype showed up many times. The CDR3 DNA reads as TGTGCCAGCAGCTCCGGGACAGGGGGGACAGATACGCAGTATTTT. It encodes CASSSGTGGTDTQYF. The chain recombines TRBV7-2 with TRBJ2-3; 11 bases match TRBD1. Germline trimming cut 4 bases from V and 3 bases from J; bases unmatched to any gene: 3. Germline values: CDR1 SGHTA, CDR2 FQGNSA. The CDR3 is 15 amino acids.

This clonotype was observed at least ten times. The rearrangement links TRBV5-4 to TRBJ1-2, with 7 bases matching TRBD1. CDR3 length: 14 residues. V dropped 4 bases and J dropped 1; count of bases not matched to a gene: 4. Germline V gives CDR1 SGHNT, CDR2 YYREEE (reference sequence). CDR3: CASSETGINYGYTF. CDR3 DNA sequence: TGTGCCAGCAGCGAGACAGGGATTAACTATGGCTACACCTTC.

The sample holds many counts of this clonotype. The chain joins TRBV10-3 to TRBJ2-3, with 8 bases fitting TRBD2. With 6 bases clipped from V and 2 bases from J, the junction kept 4 bases outside the gene matches. Germline CDR1 is ENHRY and CDR2 is SYGVKD. This CDR3 contains 14 residues. The CDR3, as DNA: TGTGCCATCAGGGCGGGGGGATCCACAGATACGCAGTATTTT. Translation gives CAIRAGGSTDTQYF.

This clonotype was counted between two and nine times. The chain joins TRBV27 to TRBJ2-7; weak D call: TRBD2 (7 bases). Per germline, CDR1 MNHEY and CDR2 SMNVEV (reference sequence). The CDR3 is made up of 13 amino acids. With 3 bases removed from V and 6 bases from J, the gap between germline ends came to 12 bases. The chain's CDR3 is CASSLGGLSEQYF. CDR3 bases: TGTGCCAGCAGTTTGGGGGGGCTCTCCGAGCAGTACTTC.

This clonotype occurred many times. V is TRBV12-3 or TRBV12-4 and J is TRBJ1-1, with 7 bases fitting TRBD1. CDR3 length: 14 amino acids. Germline trimming cut 4 bases from V and 4 bases from J; bases unmatched to any gene: 6. In DNA, the CDR3 is TGTGCCAGCAGTTCAATGGGACAGCTCACTGAAGCTTTCTTT. This gives the protein CASSSMGQLTEAFF.

The table lists this clonotype with many counts. This chain uses TRBV18 with TRBJ2-3, with TRBD1 matching 7 bases. The ends lost 3 bases at V and 4 bases at J; junction bases unmatched: 4. The CDR3 has 14 residues. Germline assignment: CDR1 KGHSH and CDR2 LQKENI. CDR3 nucleotides: TGTGCCAGCTCACCGACAGGGTCGGCAGATACGCAGTATTTT. Its translation: CASSPTGSADTQYF.

At least ten counts were recorded for this clonotype. The rearrangement joins TRBV4-1 to TRBJ1-3, with D hard to call. CDR1 is MGHRA and CDR2 is YSYEKL in the germline V gene. V lost 6 bases to trimming and J lost 4 bases, with 13 bases between them. The CDR3 is 14 residues long. The CDR3 DNA is TGCGCCAGCAGATCACCCGCGGAGGGAAACACCATATATTTT. Amino acids: CASRSPAEGNTIYF.

This clonotype was observed at least ten times. V and J are TRBV12-3 or TRBV12-4 and TRBJ1-1; D is uncertain. This CDR3 region has 13 residues. V lost 2 bases and J 8 bases, leaving 12 bases between the germline ends. As DNA, the CDR3 is TGTGCCAGCAGTTTAAACGGTGTTGTGGAAGCTTTCTTT. Its translation is CASSLNGVVEAFF.